Reported below is one T cell receptor (beta chain). Its antigen is currently not known. Per-base quality was not reported, and no clone a single base away is much larger than it. This entry comes from a study of blood T cell repertoires in COVID-19 (TCRdb year 2020). The study in broad terms: Samples from collaborators originated in the United States, Italy and Spain and spanned both the acute and convalescent phases of COVID-19. The prospective study material was composed of cDNA or gDNA derived from T cells, B-cell-depleted T cells, or PBMCs. Subjects who had been exposed to COVID-19, were actively infected with it, or had recovered from it provided the deeply sampled blood TCRbeta repertoires that made up the dataset. A freely available public database, intended as a resource for researchers studying the immune response to SARS-CoV-2, is where the repertoires were released. Samples came from the ongoing ImmuneRACE study (first 160 participants) plus 1,254 subjects from 6 global collaborators. Sample metadata almost always included a de-identified subject ID, COVID-19 status, age in years and sex. HLA class I and class II types, where available, came from metadata supplied by the sample provider rather than from assay-based typing.

TCRbeta CDR3 regions were amplified from genomic DNA by means of the immunoSEQ Assay, a bias-controlled multiplex PCR. The paper's processing steps were these. The number of nucleated cells in each sample was estimated from the amplification of reference gene primers within the assay. Sequence reads were collapsed and filtered to measure the absolute abundance of every unique TCRbeta CDR3 rearrangement. Productive Simpson clonality was computed per sample as the square root of Simpson's diversity index over productive rearrangements. The source is immuneACCESS, and TCRdb retained only in-frame sequences with V and J called. Part of the clones is not carried over; for the studies checked, unresolved V genes explain less than half of this, and the remainder is unexplained. That table is the source of V, J and clone size, and D and trimming were worked out from the DNA. Here the sample has hundreds of thousands of clones; roughly 90% occur a single time. The top ten constitute 3.5% to 4% of the sample.

Each collaborating institution followed its own protocols to collect whole blood in K2EDTA tubes. For TCRbeta analysis, collaborator samples were shipped as frozen whole blood, as isolated PBMCs, or as DNA extracted from either sample type. General study outcomes and caveats: How much clinical and demographic metadata was included differed by source and by participant, and the metadata was provided uncurated.

The sequencing input was peripheral blood. The sequence came from a woman between 45 and 65 years old with active or convalescent COVID-19.

Here the CDR3 is given as CASTLGRGDSPLHF. The nucleotide sequence reads as follows: TGTGCCAGCACCCTAGGCAGGGGGGATTCACCCCTCCACTTT. Rearrangement joined TRBV27 to TRBJ1-6, and TRBD1 aligns with 7 junction nucleotides. From the germline V gene (reference sequence), CDR1 is MNHEY and CDR2 is SMNVEV. From the cysteine through the phenylalanine, the CDR3 covers 14 amino acids. Solely the CDR3 DNA is kept, with 42 bases framed from the first base. The germline V end is reduced by 7 bases and the J end by 8 bases; junction bases left unmatched: 8.